The 14 T cell receptor beta chains below all came from one sample that was sequenced in a study of blood T cell repertoires in COVID-19. Produced via immunoSEQ multiplex PCR; TCRdb's table is partial and in-frame only. Here the sample spans about 230,000 clones, around 82% being singletons. Input material: peripheral blood. These receptors came from an older man with acute or convalescent COVID-19.

In its sample, this clone was seen a few times. J is TRBJ1-1 and V is TRBV5-4; a weak D match, TRBD1 (5 bases). Germline V gene sequence: CDR1 SGHNT, CDR2 YYREEE (reference sequence). This CDR3 region has 14 residues. Trimming shortened V by 0 bases and J by 1 base, and 7 bases separated the two germline ends. CDR3 region: CASSLGQSNTEAFF. The CDR3 DNA follows: TGTGCCAGCAGCTTGGGACAGTCGAACACTGAAGCTTTCTTT.

This rearrangement joins TRBV19 to TRBJ1-1, with 7 bases fitting TRBD1. Trimming took 5 bases from V and 4 from J; bases not matched to a gene: 10. Germline loops: CDR1 LNHDA, CDR2 SQIVND (reference sequence). This CDR3 has 15 residues. CDR3 sequence: CASSLKGALGTEAFF. CDR3 nucleotides: TGTGCCAGTAGTTTGAAGGGGGCGCTGGGCACTGAAGCTTTCTTT.

The rearrangement joins TRBV2 to TRBJ1-5; 8 bases agree with TRBD1. The CDR3 runs 15 residues. CDR1 SNHLY and CDR2 FYNNEI come from the germline V gene. Trimming removed 6 bases from V and 0 bases from J; junction bases left unmatched: 4. The CDR3 sequence: CASRDRVNSNQPQHF. The CDR3 coding sequence is TGTGCCAGCAGGGACAGGGTGAATAGCAATCAGCCCCAGCATTTT.

The chain recombines TRBV6-5 with TRBJ1-6, with TRBD1 as a possible D gene (5 bases). The CDR3 has 12 amino acids. In germline, CDR1 is MNHEY, CDR2 SVGAGI. Deletions cut 6 bases from V and 7 bases from J, with 7 bases between. The CDR3 sequence: CASRRGNSPLHF. The CDR3 DNA follows: TGTGCCAGCAGAAGGGGAAATTCACCCCTCCACTTT.

The chain uses TRBV4-1 and TRBJ2-7; D is unresolved. The CDR3 runs to 14 residues. The V gene lost 1 base and the J gene lost 3 bases, with 10 bases spanning the gap. Germline loops: CDR1 MGHRA, CDR2 YSYEKL. The CDR3 DNA follows: TGCGCCAGCAGCCAAGTCCTGCCGGGCTACGAGCAGTACTTC. Protein product: CASSQVLPGYEQYF.

The chain joins TRBV7-3 to TRBJ2-3; the match to TRBD1 covers 9 bases. V trimming: 2 bases; J trimming: 1 base; junction bases outside the gene matches: 1. CDR3 length equals 15 residues. The germline CDR1 and CDR2 sequences are SGHTA and FQGTGA. In DNA form, the CDR3 reads TGTGCCAGCAGCTTAGACAGGGGGGGCACAGATACGCAGTATTTT. Translation: CASSLDRGGTDTQYF.

This chain uses TRBV4-1 with TRBJ2-5; D is unresolved. Trimming removed 4 bases at V and 1 base at J, with 16 bases between. This CDR3 is built from 16 residues. CDR1 and CDR2 from the germline V gene are MGHRA and YSYEKL. The CDR3, as DNA: TGCGCCAGCAGCCGCAGTCTCGCTTCCACCCAAGAGACCCAGTACTTC. Amino acid sequence: CASSRSLASTQETQYF.

Details on this clone: The junction departs from germline at one end; a sequencing error may be responsible. The chain joins TRBV28 to TRBJ2-7; 9 nucleotides align to TRBD2. This CDR3 region has 12 residues. Germline values: CDR1 MDHEN, CDR2 SYDVKM. CDR3 coding DNA: TGCGCCATGGGGACTAGCATTCACGAGCAGTACTTC. Encoded protein: CAMGTSIHEQYF.

The genes are TRBV5-1 and TRBJ2-7; maybe TRBD2 (5 bases). With 4 bases removed from V and 3 bases from J, the gap between germline ends came to 14 bases. The CDR3 contains 14 residues. Germline CDR1 reads SGHRS; CDR2 reads YFSETQ. CDR3 protein: CASSRGAKVYEQYF. The CDR3 DNA follows: TGCGCCAGCAGCCGGGGAGCTAAAGTCTACGAGCAGTACTTC.

The chain has TRBV7-9 and TRBJ2-5; 7 bases align to TRBD2. The CDR3 is 15 residues long. J gave up 2 bases and V 5 bases, and 8 bases lay outside the gene matches. Germline CDR1 is SEHNR and CDR2 is FQNEAQ (reference sequence). In DNA form, the CDR3 reads TGTGCCAGCAGCCTCCTCGCCGGGGGGCAAGAGACCCAGTACTTC. Amino acids: CASSLLAGGQETQYF.

This clone was recorded once. V gene TRBV19 combines with J gene TRBJ1-5; D gene ambiguous. V lost 3 bases and J 0 bases, leaving 9 bases between the germline ends. The length of the CDR3 is 15 residues. CDR1 is LNHDA and CDR2 is SQIVND in the germline V gene (reference sequence). CDR3: CASSIRVDSNQPQHF. The DNA of the CDR3 is TGTGCCAGTAGTATCCGGGTAGATAGCAATCAGCCCCAGCATTTT.

The CDR3 nucleotides read TGTGCCAGTAGTCCCGGGGACAGGGGGTATCAGCCCCAGCATTTT. Its translation is CASSPGDRGYQPQHF. The genes are TRBV19 and TRBJ1-5, with 11 positions matching TRBD1. Germline CDR1 LNHDA, CDR2 SQIVND (reference sequence). Unmatched junction bases numbered 5, after V lost 5 bases and J lost 5 bases. This CDR3 comprises 15 residues. Variable domain in full (rest from reference TRBV19 and TRBJ1-5): DGGITQSPKYLFRKEGQNVTLSCEQNLNHDAMYWYRQDPGQGLRLIYYSQIVNDFQKGDIAEGYSVSREKKESFPLTVTSAQKNPTAFYLCASSPGDRGYQPQHFGDGTRLSIL.

The genes are TRBV27 and TRBJ1-6, with D possibly TRBD1 on 6 matching bases. Trimming removed 3 bases from V and 6 bases from J, with 9 bases in between. CDR1 is MNHEY, CDR2 SMNVEV, per germline (reference sequence). This CDR3 spans 14 amino acids. The CDR3 DNA follows: TGTGCCAGCAGTTTCGACAGGTTTAATTCACCCCTCCACTTT. The encoded protein is CASSFDRFNSPLHF.

CDR3: CASSVASGATNEQFF. In DNA, the CDR3 is TGTGCCAGCAGCGTAGCAAGCGGAGCTACCAATGAGCAGTTCTTC. V usage is TRBV9 and J usage is TRBJ2-1; possibly TRBD2 for D (5 bases). CDR1 is SGDLS, CDR2 YYNGEE, per germline. The CDR3 covers 15 residues. Between the trimmed V and J ends, which lost 0 bases and 6 bases, there was a span of 13 bases.